Listed below are T cell receptor beta chains from one sample, sequenced in a study of T-cell memory formation after mild COVID-19. TCRdb re-analysed the 5' RACE reads in MiXCR, keeping a single row per CDR3 protein. This sample has 250,000 or so distinct CDR3 sequences; roughly 18% occur once, and the top ten carry 20% to 25%. The sequenced sample was PBMCs or a T cell subset sorted from them (not recorded which). The receptors were gathered from a man aged 18 to 30 who had mild COVID-19 (a few samples of this study predate the infection). Cell type and time point are not known. CDR3s include the opening cysteine and the closing phenylalanine or tryptophan. The D gene is left open where the match is weak.

v_gene,j_gene,d_gene,CDR3aa
TRBV20-1,TRBJ2-1,.,CSAAGEGDEQFF
TRBV9,TRBJ2-7,.,CASSVGSSYEQYF
TRBV5-1,TRBJ1-5,.,CAIRNQPQHF
TRBV10-3,TRBJ2-6,TRBD1,CAISGTGQGGANVLTF
TRBV6-5,TRBJ2-7,.,CASSYTYPLSSYEQYF
TRBV12-3/TRBV12-4,TRBJ2-7,TRBD1,CASSRDRAHEQYF
TRBV4-2,TRBJ2-7,TRBD1,CASSLDRTSYEQYF
TRBV7-9,TRBJ2-1,TRBD2,CASSWCERGGQEQFF
TRBV15,TRBJ2-1,TRBD1,CATSREYTGVAGNEQFF
TRBV5-1,TRBJ1-6,.,CASRASLAGDNSPLHF
TRBV6-5,TRBJ2-3,TRBD1,CASSQQGFVGQGGEYF
TRBV7-2,TRBJ1-1,.,CASSLVVNTEAFF
TRBV7-9,TRBJ1-2,TRBD1,CASSRGQGYYGYTF
TRBV12-3/TRBV12-4,TRBJ2-1,TRBD1,CASSFQQGVGNEQFF
TRBV12-3/TRBV12-4,TRBJ1-2,.,CASSLGNGYTF
TRBV7-6,TRBJ1-4,TRBD1,CASSHGTGREKLFF
TRBV6-2/TRBV6-3,TRBJ1-5,.,CASSYSTGALRQPQHF
TRBV28,TRBJ2-3,.,CASSLQDFSTDTQYF
TRBV3-1,TRBJ2-3,.,CATARDPSFDTQYF
TRBV14,TRBJ2-7,TRBD1,CASSPRTGGAYEQYF
TRBV5-6,TRBJ2-1,TRBD1,CASSLSAGGFSYNEQFF
TRBV12-3/TRBV12-4,TRBJ2-2,.,CASSFRRAGTGELFF
TRBV3-1,TRBJ1-1,.,CASSQEEVNTEAFF
TRBV5-6,TRBJ2-3,.,CASRGTDTQYF
TRBV12-3/TRBV12-4,TRBJ2-6,.,CASIIGGAGANVLTF
TRBV12-5,TRBJ1-1,.,CASGPPQNTEAFF
TRBV7-2,TRBJ2-7,TRBD2,CASSLAGGTYEQYF
TRBV5-1,TRBJ1-1,TRBD1,CASSLGGGSPLMDTEAFF
TRBV7-9,TRBJ2-4,.,CASSLAGLDIQYF
TRBV7-9,TRBJ2-7,.,CASSAQISYEQYF